This T cell receptor beta chain was documented in a study of T cell responses to AZD1222 COVID-19 vaccine. Across the whole study: Pooling of second doses given at about 4 or about 12 weeks was done.

Data came from immunoSEQ multiplex PCR; TCRdb stores just in-frame clones and leaves some out. Among roughly 190,000 clones listed, 85% to 95% were seen once. The study's findings and limits: Spike-specific TCR breadth and depth went up after people got two AZD1222 doses.

The germline V gene encodes CDR1 SGHAT and CDR2 FQDESV (reference sequence). This CDR3 comprises 14 residues. Trimming cost V 8 bases and J 1 base, with 12 bases left between them. A word on this clone: The target antigen is unknown.

This material consisted of peripheral blood, taken on day 0 of AZD1222 vaccination. The receptor's source is an adult in good health. The chain couples TRBV11-1 to TRBJ2-1; D tentatively reads TRBD1 or TRBD2 (5 bases each). CDR3 nucleotides: TGTGCCAGCCTACGGGGCCCTTCCTACAATGAGCAGTTCTTC. It yields the protein CASLRGPSYNEQFF.